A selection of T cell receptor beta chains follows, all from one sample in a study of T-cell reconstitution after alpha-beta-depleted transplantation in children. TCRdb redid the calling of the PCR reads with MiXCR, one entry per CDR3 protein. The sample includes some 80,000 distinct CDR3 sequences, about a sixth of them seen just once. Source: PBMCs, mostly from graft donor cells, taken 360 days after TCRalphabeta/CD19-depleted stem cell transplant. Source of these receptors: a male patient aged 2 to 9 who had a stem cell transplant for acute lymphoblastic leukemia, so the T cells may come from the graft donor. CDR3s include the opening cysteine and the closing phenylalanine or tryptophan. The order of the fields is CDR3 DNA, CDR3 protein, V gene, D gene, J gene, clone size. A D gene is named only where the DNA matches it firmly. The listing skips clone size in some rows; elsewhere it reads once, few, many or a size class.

TGCGCCAGCAGCTTAACGGGTAGCTCACCCCTCCACTTT,CASSLTGSSPLHF,TRBV5-1,.,TRBJ1-6,.
TGTGCCAGCAGCCGAGGGGGACCCAGCTCCTACGAGCAGTACTTC,CASSRGGPSSYEQYF,TRBV12-3/TRBV12-4,.,TRBJ2-7,few
TGTGCCAGCAGCCCCCCCCTTAGCGGGAGGCTCACCGGGGAGCTGTTTTTT,CASSPPLSGRLTGELFF,TRBV14,TRBD2,TRBJ2-2,.
TGTGCCAGCAGCGGCGGGACTAGCGGAACCTACGAGCAGTACTTC,CASSGGTSGTYEQYF,TRBV9,TRBD2,TRBJ2-7,.
TGCGCCAGCAGTGAGGCTAGCACCAGCACAGATACGCAGTATTTT,CASSEASTSTDTQYF,TRBV10-2,.,TRBJ2-3,.
TGTGCCAGCAGCTTAGTCGGGGCCACTAAAGAGACCCAGTACTTC,CASSLVGATKETQYF,TRBV7-9,.,TRBJ2-5,few
TGTGCCAGCAGTCGAAACAGGGATGGATACGAGCAGTACTTC,CASSRNRDGYEQYF,TRBV12-3/TRBV12-4,.,TRBJ2-7,few
TGCGCCAGCAGCTTGGAGGGCAGGGGTGTCGACGAGCAGTACTTC,CASSLEGRGVDEQYF,TRBV5-1,.,TRBJ2-7,.
TGTGCCAGCAGTGAAATAGTCCGCGATGAGCAGTTCTTC,CASSEIVRDEQFF,TRBV6-1,.,TRBJ2-1,.
TGTGCCAGCAGGCCCCGGACAGGGACCACCGGGGAGCTGTTTTTT,CASRPRTGTTGELFF,TRBV6-1,TRBD1,TRBJ2-2,.
TGCGCCAGCAGCCACTACCAGTCAGGTAGAAGCTCCTACAATGAGCAGTTCTTC,CASSHYQSGRSSYNEQFF,TRBV4-1,.,TRBJ2-1,.